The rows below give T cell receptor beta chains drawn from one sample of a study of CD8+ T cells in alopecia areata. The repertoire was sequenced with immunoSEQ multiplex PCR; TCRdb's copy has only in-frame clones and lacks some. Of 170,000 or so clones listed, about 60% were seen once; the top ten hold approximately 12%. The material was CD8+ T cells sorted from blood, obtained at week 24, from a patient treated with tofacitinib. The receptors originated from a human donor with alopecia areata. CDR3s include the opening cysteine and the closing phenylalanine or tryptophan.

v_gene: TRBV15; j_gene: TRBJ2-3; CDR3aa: CATSRGVVSTDTQYF
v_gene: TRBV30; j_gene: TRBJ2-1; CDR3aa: CAWIRGAGSYNEQFF
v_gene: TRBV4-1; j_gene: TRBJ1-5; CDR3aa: CASSQVWMGVHGNQPQHF
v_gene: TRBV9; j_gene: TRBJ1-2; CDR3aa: CASSSSGPGYTF
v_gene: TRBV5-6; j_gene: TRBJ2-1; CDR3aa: CASSLKAYNEQFF
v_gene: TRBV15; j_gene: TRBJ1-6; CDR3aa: CATSDGQGNSPLHF
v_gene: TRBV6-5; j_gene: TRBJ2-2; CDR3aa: CASSRTGELFF
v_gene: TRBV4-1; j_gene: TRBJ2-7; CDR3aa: CASSQEPGASYEQYF
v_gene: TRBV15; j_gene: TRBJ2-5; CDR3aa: CATSRDKGQGGTQYF
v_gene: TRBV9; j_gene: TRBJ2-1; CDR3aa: CASSGGGYKYNEQFF
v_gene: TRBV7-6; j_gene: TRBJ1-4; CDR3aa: CASSPGGLNEKLFF
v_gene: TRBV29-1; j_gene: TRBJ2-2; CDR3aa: CSVVRLENTGELFF
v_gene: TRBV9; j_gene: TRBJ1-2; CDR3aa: CASSALESGHGYTF
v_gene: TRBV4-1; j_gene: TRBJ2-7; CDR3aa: CASSQGGRGSYEQYF
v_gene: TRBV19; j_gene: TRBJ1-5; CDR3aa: CASRARGDSNQPQHF
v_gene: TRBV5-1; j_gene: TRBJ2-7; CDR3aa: CASSGQGAGSYEQYF
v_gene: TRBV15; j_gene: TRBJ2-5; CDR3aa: CATRREETQYF
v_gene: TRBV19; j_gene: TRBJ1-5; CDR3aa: CASSRLRDRNQPQHF
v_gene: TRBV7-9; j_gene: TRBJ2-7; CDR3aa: CASSAGQGGYYEQYF
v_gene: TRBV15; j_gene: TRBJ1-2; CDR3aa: CATSSVGQGHRGYGYTF
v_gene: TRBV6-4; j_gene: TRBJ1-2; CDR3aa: CASRWVVYGYTF
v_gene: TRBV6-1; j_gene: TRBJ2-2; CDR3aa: CASSEESAGPGELFF
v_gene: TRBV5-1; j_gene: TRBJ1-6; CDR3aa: CASSPEGTWVSPLHF
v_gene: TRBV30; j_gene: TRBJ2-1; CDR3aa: CAWTNRGHEQFF